This T cell receptor beta chain was identified during a study of blood T cells in healthy people across ages. The CDR3 runs to 15 residues. The V end was cut by 5 bases, the J end by 0 bases, with 14 bases between. Germline CDR1 is MNHEY and CDR2 is SMNVEV (reference sequence). Together with a sample-barcoded 5' primer, a J-beta primer mix was included in a second PCR lasting roughly 7 to 11 cycles. Each TCR beta cDNA got a 12-nucleotide random molecular identifier. TCRdb called the 5' RACE reads again in MiXCR, with one record for every CDR3 protein. The sample carries fewer than 700,000 distinct CDR3 sequences, around two fifths recorded once. Peripheral blood samples of 9 to 10 milliliters were drawn from each donor.

V gene TRBV27 combines with J gene TRBJ2-7, with D unresolved. The source of this sequence is a man older than 75 in good health. The sequenced material came from blood. CDR3 nucleotide sequence: TGTGCCAGCAGTCCCTCACAATTTGACTCCTACGAGCAGTACTTC. This encodes CASSPSQFDSYEQYF.